Presented here are 22 T cell receptor beta chains from one specimen sequenced in a study of technical replicates of blood from a few donors. Generated by immunoSEQ multiplex PCR, the TCRdb table keeps only in-frame clones and is missing some. The sample lists tens of thousands of clones; 80% to 90% were seen once. Sequencing was carried out using PBMCs. The receptors derive from a human donor in good health. Some clones in this sample may be carry-over from other donors' samples.

This chain uses TRBV5-1 with TRBJ1-2; the D gene is possibly TRBD1 (5 bases). V lost 0 bases and J lost 9, with 15 bases in between. The germline V gene has CDR1 SGHRS and CDR2 YFSETQ. CDR3 length: 14 residues. This chain's CDR3 is CASSLEGRVISYTF. Written as DNA, the CDR3 is TGCGCCAGCAGCTTGGAGGGCAGGGTAATAAGCTACACCTTC.

The V gene is TRBV29-1, the J gene TRBJ2-5, with D perhaps matching TRBD2 (6 bases). The germline V and J ends were trimmed by 1 base and 0 bases, with 9 bases remaining between them. Germline V gene sequence: CDR1 SQVTM, CDR2 ANQGSEA. The CDR3 consists of 14 residues. This CDR3 reads CSVEVGGDQETQYF. The CDR3, as DNA: TGCAGCGTTGAAGTAGGCGGGGACCAAGAGACCCAGTACTTC.

This rearrangement joins TRBV6-4 to TRBJ2-5; 11 nucleotides align to TRBD2. CDR3 size: 15 residues. V gave up 9 bases and J gave up 5 bases; unmatched junction bases: 11. In germline, CDR1 is MRHNA, CDR2 SNTAGT. The CDR3: CARWVAGGPRETQYF. The CDR3 DNA is TGTGCCAGATGGGTAGCGGGAGGGCCGAGGGAGACCCAGTACTTC.

CDR3 region: CASSIGLAGGSNEQFF. The CDR3 region has the DNA TGTGCCAGCAGTATCGGACTAGCGGGAGGGTCCAATGAGCAGTTCTTC. The chain combines TRBV2 with TRBJ2-1, with TRBD2 matching over 15 bases. Per germline, CDR1 SNHLY and CDR2 FYNNEI. The CDR3 extends over 16 amino acids. Germline trimming cut 5 bases from V and 6 bases from J; bases unmatched to any gene: 5.

The chain has TRBV7-8 and TRBJ1-5, with 7 positions matching TRBD1. Trimming at V came to 6 bases and at J to 7 bases, leaving 6 bases not matched to a gene. Per the germline V gene, CDR1 is SGHVS and CDR2 is FQNEAQ. The CDR3 spans 13 residues. The CDR3 coding sequence is TGTGCCAGCAGGGAACAGGGGAACCAGCCCCAGCATTTT. It is translated as CASREQGNQPQHF.

This clone appeared a few times. The same CDR3 arises from other DNA sequences in this sample as well. This sequence joins TRBV4-2 and TRBJ2-2; 13 nucleotides line up with TRBD2. The V gene end was trimmed by 2 bases and the J gene end by 7 bases; junction bases not matched to a gene: 7. CDR1 and CDR2 from the germline V gene are LGHNA and YNFKEQ. CDR3 size: 17 residues. CDR3 DNA: TGTGCCAGCAGCCAAACTAGCGGGAGGGCCGAGGGCGGGGAGCTGTTTTTT. Translated, it gives CASSQTSGRAEGGELFF.

In this sample, this clone turned up a few times. V and J are TRBV7-2 and TRBJ1-1, with D tentatively TRBD1 (5 bases). The germline gives CDR1 SGHTA, CDR2 FQGNSA. The length of the CDR3 is 14 residues. V shed 3 bases and J shed 1 base, with 9 bases lying between them. The CDR3 spells CASSFQGGNTEAFF. The CDR3 DNA reads as TGTGCCAGCAGCTTTCAGGGTGGGAACACTGAAGCTTTCTTT. The full variable domain, its missing parts supplied by reference TRBV7-2 and TRBJ1-1, is GAGVSQSPSNKVTEKGKDVELRCDPISGHTALYWYRQSLGQGLEFLIYFQGNSAPDKSGLPSDRFSAERTGGSVSTLTIQRTQQEDSAVYLCASSFQGGNTEAFFGQGTRLTVV.

The sample holds one count of this clone. The chain couples TRBV2 to TRBJ2-7, with D possibly TRBD2 on 5 matching bases. Germline V gene lookup returns CDR1 SNHLY and CDR2 FYNNEI. This CDR3 is built from 14 residues. V was shortened by 4 bases and J by 5 bases, with 15 bases between the two germline ends. The CDR3 protein is CASSGPFSAHEQYF. The DNA for the CDR3 is TGTGCCAGCAGTGGGCCCTTTAGCGCTCACGAGCAGTACTTC.

The genes are TRBV6-6 and TRBJ2-7; TRBD1 might be the D (6 bases). Trimming left V 7 bases short and J 4 bases short, with 20 bases between. CDR3 length equals 15 residues. Germline CDR1 is MNHNY and CDR2 is SVGAGI (reference sequence). The CDR3 nucleotides are TGTGCCAGCACCCCAAGGGTGGACAGTGATTACGAGCAGTACTTC. Amino acid sequence: CASTPRVDSDYEQYF.

The rearrangement joins TRBV27 to TRBJ1-2, with D perhaps TRBD1 (5 bases). Germline lookup yields CDR1 MNHEY and CDR2 SMNVEV (reference sequence). The V end lost 6 bases, the J end lost 8 bases, and 19 bases lay between the germline ends. This CDR3 spans 14 amino acids. The CDR3 coding sequence is TGTGCCAGCAGCCCCCAAGGGGTTTCTGGGGGCTACACCTTC. Protein: CASSPQGVSGGYTF.

The rearrangement uses TRBV6-5 and TRBJ2-2; tentative D call: TRBD2 (6 bases). Germline CDR1 MNHEY, CDR2 SVGAGI. CDR3 length: 16 amino acids. The V and J ends lost 2 bases and 1 base respectively, with 11 bases between them. CDR3 amino acids: CASSYLPGLNTGELFF. Here the CDR3 DNA reads TGTGCCAGCAGTTACCTCCCGGGACTGAACACCGGGGAGCTGTTTTTT.

This clone was seen just once. The chain combines TRBV7-8 with TRBJ2-4, with D maybe TRBD1 (5 bases). CDR3 length: 14 amino acids. The V gene lost 5 bases and the J gene lost 0 bases, with 8 bases spanning the gap. Germline V gene lookup returns CDR1 SGHVS and CDR2 FQNEAQ. CDR3 DNA sequence: TGTGCCAGCAGCGTGCAGGGAGCCAAAAACATTCAGTACTTC. Translating gives CASSVQGAKNIQYF.

This rearrangement joins TRBV2 to TRBJ2-3, with 12 nucleotides matching TRBD2. The J segment lost 6 bases and the V segment lost 4 bases, leaving 14 bases of the junction unmatched. The CDR3 is 18 residues long. Germline V gene data show CDR1 as SNHLY and CDR2 as FYNNEI. The CDR3 protein is CASSGGPGLAGRRDTQYF. DNA of the CDR3: TGTGCCAGCAGTGGGGGACCCGGACTAGCGGGGAGGAGGGATACGCAGTATTTT.

As regards this clone: A junction end diverges from the germline sequence, so it may reflect a read error. The chain combines TRBV5-1 with TRBJ1-1, with D maybe TRBD1 (6 bases). This CDR3 is 14 amino acids long. Germline V lookup: CDR1 SGHRS, CDR2 YFSETQ. The CDR3 region has the DNA TGCGCCAGCAGCTTGAATGGACAGAACACCGAAGCTTTCTTT. This gives the protein CASSLNGQNTEAFF.

CDR3 DNA sequence: TGCGCCAGCACCCTTGGTGGCGGCACCGGGGAGCTGTTTTTT. Translated: CASTLGGGTGELFF. The rearrangement links TRBV5-1 to TRBJ2-2; D is ambiguous. The CDR3 has 14 amino acids. Germline V gives CDR1 SGHRS, CDR2 YFSETQ. V was trimmed by 6 bases and J by 4 bases, leaving 13 bases between them.

The chain carries TRBV14 and TRBJ2-7; 8 bases match TRBD1. From germline, CDR1 is SGHDN and CDR2 FVKESK. Unmatched junction bases numbered 4, after V lost 4 bases and J lost 2 bases. The CDR3 consists of 14 residues. In nucleotides, the CDR3 is TGTGCCAGCAGCCTAAGGACAGGGACCTACGAGCAGTACTTC. Its protein is CASSLRTGTYEQYF. Full variable domain (rest looked up from reference TRBV14 and TRBJ2-7): EAGVTQFPSHSVIEKGQTVTLRCDPISGHDNLYWYRRVMGKEIKFLLHFVKESKQDESGMPNNRFLAERTGGTYSTLKVQPAELEDSGVYFCASSLRTGTYEQYFGPGTRLTVT.

The genes are TRBV10-2 and TRBJ1-3; TRBD1 matches 10 bases. This CDR3 region has 14 residues. CDR1 and CDR2 from the germline V gene are WSHSY and SAAADI. With V trimmed by 8 bases and J by 4 bases, 5 bases remained unmatched. The CDR3 coding sequence is TGCGCCAGCGGGGGGGACAGGGGAGGAAACACCATATATTTT. This encodes CASGGDRGGNTIYF.

The table lists this clone with a count of one. The rearrangement uses TRBV9 and TRBJ2-1, with 8 bases fitting TRBD2. The J segment lost 1 base and the V segment lost 3 bases, leaving 0 bases of the junction unmatched. This CDR3 is built from 14 residues. Looked up from germline, CDR1 is SGDLS and CDR2 is YYNGEE. CDR3: CASSAGGSYNEQFF. In nucleotides, the CDR3 is TGTGCCAGCAGCGCGGGGGGGTCCTACAATGAGCAGTTCTTC.

The rearrangement joins TRBV5-5 to TRBJ2-5, with 9 bases identical to TRBD1. The V segment lost 3 bases and the J segment 4 bases; nucleotides outside the gene matches: 7. CDR3 length: 15 residues. The germline CDR1 and CDR2 sequences are SGHKS and YYEKEE (reference sequence). DNA for the CDR3: TGTGCCAGCAGCTACTACCGGGACAGGGCAGAGACCCAGTACTTC. This translates into CASSYYRDRAETQYF.

This sequence joins TRBV7-2 and TRBJ2-7; 8 positions agree with TRBD1. This CDR3 is 15 amino acids long. Germline V gives CDR1 SGHTA, CDR2 FQGNSA. J lost 2 bases, V lost 3 bases, and 6 bases had no gene match. The CDR3 sequence: CASSLALDRAYEQYF. In DNA form, the CDR3 reads TGTGCCAGCAGCTTGGCTCTGGACAGGGCCTACGAGCAGTACTTC.

The chain carries TRBV19 and TRBJ2-5, with 7 bases that match TRBD2. This CDR3 is 13 amino acids long. V lost 3 bases to trimming and J lost 7 bases; unmatched junction nucleotides: 5. Germline V gene sequence: CDR1 LNHDA, CDR2 SQIVND (reference sequence). The CDR3 protein is CASSIGGKVTQYF. As DNA, the CDR3 is TGTGCCAGTAGTATCGGGGGGAAGGTGACCCAGTACTTC.

The chain carries TRBV7-2 and TRBJ1-2; TRBD1 matches 9 bases. V lost 4 bases to trimming and J lost 3 bases; unmatched junction nucleotides: 6. This CDR3 is 15 amino acids long. Germline V gene lookup returns CDR1 SGHTA and CDR2 FQGNSA. In nucleotides, the CDR3 is TGTGCCAGCAGCTCATCCGGGACAGGGTACTATGGCTACACCTTC. It codes for CASSSSGTGYYGYTF.